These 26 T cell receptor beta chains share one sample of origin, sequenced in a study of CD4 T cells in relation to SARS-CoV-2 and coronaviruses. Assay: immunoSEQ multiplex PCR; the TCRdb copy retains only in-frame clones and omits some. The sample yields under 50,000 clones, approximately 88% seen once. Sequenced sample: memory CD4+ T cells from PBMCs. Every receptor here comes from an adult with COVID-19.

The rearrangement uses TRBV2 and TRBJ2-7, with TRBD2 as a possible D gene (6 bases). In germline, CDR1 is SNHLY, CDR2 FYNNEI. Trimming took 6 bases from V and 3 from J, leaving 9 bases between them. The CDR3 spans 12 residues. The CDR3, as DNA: TGTGCCAGCAGGGGACTGGACTACGAGCAGTACTTC. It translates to CASRGLDYEQYF.

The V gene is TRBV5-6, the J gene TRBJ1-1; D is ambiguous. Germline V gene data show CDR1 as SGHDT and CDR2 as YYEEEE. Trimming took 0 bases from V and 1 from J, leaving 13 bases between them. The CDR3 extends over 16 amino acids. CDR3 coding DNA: TGTGCCAGCAGCTTGGACCATCTGATTTCGAACACTGAAGCTTTCTTT. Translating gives CASSLDHLISNTEAFF.

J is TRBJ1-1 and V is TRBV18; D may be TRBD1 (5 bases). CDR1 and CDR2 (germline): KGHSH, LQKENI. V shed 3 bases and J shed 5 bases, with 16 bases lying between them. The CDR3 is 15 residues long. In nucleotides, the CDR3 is TGTGCCAGCTCACCTGGGGCAGGGAGGTGGACTGAAGCTTTCTTT. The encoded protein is CASSPGAGRWTEAFF.

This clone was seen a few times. As DNA, the CDR3 is TGTGCCAGCAGCGTAGGGCCCCAGGCGAGCACCGGGGAGCTGTTTTTT. Translated: CASSVGPQASTGELFF. The chain recombines TRBV9 with TRBJ2-2; D not resolved. V was clipped by 0 bases and J by 4 bases, with 13 bases between them. Looked up from germline, CDR1 is SGDLS and CDR2 is YYNGEE. CDR3 length: 16 residues.

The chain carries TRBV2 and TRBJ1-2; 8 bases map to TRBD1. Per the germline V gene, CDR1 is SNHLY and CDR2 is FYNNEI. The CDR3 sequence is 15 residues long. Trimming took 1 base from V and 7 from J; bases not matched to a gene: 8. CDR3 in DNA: TGTGCCAGCAGTGAAGTGAGGACAGGGAGTGGTGGCTACACCTTC. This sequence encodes CASSEVRTGSGGYTF.

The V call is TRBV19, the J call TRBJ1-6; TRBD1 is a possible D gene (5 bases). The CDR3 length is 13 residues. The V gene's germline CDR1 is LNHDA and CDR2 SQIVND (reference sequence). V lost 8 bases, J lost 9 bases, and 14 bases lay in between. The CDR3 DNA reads TGTGCCAGTTCGGGACCGCTCCGTTCACCCCTCCACTTT. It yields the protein CASSGPLRSPLHF.

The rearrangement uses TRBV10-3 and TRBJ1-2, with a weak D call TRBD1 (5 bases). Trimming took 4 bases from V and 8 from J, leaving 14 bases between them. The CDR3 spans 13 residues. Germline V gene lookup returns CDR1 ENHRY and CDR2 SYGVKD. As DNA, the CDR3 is TGTGCCATCAGTGGAGAAAATCAGGGAGGCTACACCTTC. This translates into CAISGENQGGYTF.

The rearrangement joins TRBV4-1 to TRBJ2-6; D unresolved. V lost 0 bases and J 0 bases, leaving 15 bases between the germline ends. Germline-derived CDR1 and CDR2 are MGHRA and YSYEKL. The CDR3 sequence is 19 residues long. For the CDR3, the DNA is TGCGCCAGCAGCCAAGAGTTTACCTTTATGGGCTCTGGGGCCAACGTCCTGACTTTC. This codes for CASSQEFTFMGSGANVLTF.

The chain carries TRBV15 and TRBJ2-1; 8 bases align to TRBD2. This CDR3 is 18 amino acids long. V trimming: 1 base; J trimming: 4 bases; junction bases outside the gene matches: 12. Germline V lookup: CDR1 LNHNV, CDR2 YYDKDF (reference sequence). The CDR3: CATSRGSGGGGPYNEQFF. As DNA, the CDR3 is TGTGCCACCAGCAGAGGATCAGGCGGCGGGGGGCCTTACAATGAGCAGTTCTTC.

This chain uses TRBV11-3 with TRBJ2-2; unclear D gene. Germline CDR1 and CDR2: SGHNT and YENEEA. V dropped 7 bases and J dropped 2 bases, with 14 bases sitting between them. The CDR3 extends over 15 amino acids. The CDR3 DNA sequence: TGTGCCAGCACCCCGTTTGGTGGCAACACCGGGGAGCTGTTTTTT. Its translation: CASTPFGGNTGELFF.

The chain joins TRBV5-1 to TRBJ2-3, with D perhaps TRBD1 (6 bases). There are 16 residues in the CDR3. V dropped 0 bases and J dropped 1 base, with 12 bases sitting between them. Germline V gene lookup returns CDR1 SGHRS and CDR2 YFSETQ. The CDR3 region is CASSLDLGQGTDTQYF. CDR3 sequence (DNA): TGCGCCAGCAGCTTGGATCTGGGACAAGGCACAGATACGCAGTATTTT.

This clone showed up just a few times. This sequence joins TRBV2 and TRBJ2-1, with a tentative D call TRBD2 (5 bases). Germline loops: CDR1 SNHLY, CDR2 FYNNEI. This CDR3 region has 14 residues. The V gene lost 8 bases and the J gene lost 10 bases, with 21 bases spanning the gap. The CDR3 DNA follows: TGTGCCAGCGCTCCCCCTTTAAGCGGACCGGAGCAGTTCTTC. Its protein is CASAPPLSGPEQFF.

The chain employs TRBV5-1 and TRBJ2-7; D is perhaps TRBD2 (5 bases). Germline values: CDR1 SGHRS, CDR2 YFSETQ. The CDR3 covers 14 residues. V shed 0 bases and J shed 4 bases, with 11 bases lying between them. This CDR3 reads CASSLAGMTYEQYF. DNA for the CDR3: TGCGCCAGCAGCTTGGCCGGGATGACGTACGAGCAGTACTTC.

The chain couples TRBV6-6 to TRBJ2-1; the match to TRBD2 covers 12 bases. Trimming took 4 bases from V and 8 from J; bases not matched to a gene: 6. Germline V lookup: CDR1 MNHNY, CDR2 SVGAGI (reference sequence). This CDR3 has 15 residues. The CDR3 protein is CASSSPSGGVYEQFF. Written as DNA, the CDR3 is TGTGCCAGCAGTTCCCCTAGCGGGGGGGTATATGAGCAGTTCTTC.

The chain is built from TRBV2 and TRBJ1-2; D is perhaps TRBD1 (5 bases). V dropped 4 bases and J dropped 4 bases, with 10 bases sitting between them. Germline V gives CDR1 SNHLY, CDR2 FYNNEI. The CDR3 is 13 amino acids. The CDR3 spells CASSGQGVYGYTF. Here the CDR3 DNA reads TGTGCCAGCAGTGGCCAGGGAGTCTATGGCTACACCTTC. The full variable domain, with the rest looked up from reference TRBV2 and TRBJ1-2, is EPEVTQTPSHQVTQMGQEVILRCVPISNHLYFYWYRQILGQKVEFLVSFYNNEISEKSEIFDDQFSVERPDGSNFTLKIRSTKLEDSAMYFCASSGQGVYGYTFGSGTRLTVV.

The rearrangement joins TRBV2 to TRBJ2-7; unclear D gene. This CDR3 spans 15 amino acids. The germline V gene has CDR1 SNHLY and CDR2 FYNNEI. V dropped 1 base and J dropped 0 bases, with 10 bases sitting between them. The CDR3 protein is CASSEDSLSSYEQYF. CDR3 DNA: TGTGCCAGCAGTGAAGACAGCCTGAGCTCCTACGAGCAGTACTTC.

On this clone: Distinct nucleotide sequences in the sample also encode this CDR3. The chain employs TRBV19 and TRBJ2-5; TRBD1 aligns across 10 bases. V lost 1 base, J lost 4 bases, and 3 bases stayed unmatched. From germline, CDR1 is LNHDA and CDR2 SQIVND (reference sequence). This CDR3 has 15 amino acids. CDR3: CASSIGTGGGETQYF. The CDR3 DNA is TGTGCCAGTAGTATAGGGACAGGGGGTGGAGAGACCCAGTACTTC.

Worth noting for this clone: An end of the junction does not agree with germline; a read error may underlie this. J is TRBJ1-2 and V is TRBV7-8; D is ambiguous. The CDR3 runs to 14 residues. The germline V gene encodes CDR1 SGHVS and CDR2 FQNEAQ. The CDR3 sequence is CASNLAPGSYGYTF. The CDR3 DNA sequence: TGTGCCAGCAACTTAGCCCCGGGGAGCTATGGCTACACCTTC.

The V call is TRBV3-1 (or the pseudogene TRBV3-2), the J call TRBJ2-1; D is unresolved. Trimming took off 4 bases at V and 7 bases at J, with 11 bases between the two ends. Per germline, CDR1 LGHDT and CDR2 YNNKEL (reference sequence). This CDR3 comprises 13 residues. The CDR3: CASSPRTTNEQFF. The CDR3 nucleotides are TGTGCCAGCAGCCCCAGAACCACGAATGAGCAGTTCTTC.

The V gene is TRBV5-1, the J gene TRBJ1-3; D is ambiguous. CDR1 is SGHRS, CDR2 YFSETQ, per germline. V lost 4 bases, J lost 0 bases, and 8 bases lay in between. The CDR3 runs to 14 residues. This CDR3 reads CASSPGGSGNTIYF. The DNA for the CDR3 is TGCGCCAGCAGCCCGGGTGGCTCTGGAAACACCATATATTTT.

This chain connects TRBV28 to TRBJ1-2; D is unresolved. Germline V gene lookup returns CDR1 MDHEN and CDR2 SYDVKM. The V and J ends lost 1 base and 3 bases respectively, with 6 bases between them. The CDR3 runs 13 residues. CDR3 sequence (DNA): TGTGCCAGCAGTTTATTGGTGGACTATGGCTACACCTTC. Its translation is CASSLLVDYGYTF.

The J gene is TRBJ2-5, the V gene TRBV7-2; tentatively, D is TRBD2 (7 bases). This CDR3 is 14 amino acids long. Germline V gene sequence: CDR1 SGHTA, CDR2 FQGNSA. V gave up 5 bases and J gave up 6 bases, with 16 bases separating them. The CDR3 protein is CASSVWGGTQTQYF. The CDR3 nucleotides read TGTGCCAGCAGCGTATGGGGGGGGACACAGACCCAGTACTTC. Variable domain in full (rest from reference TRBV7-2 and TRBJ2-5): GAGVSQSPSNKVTEKGKDVELRCDPISGHTALYWYRQSLGQGLEFLIYFQGNSAPDKSGLPSDRFSAERTGGSVSTLTIQRTQQEDSAVYLCASSVWGGTQTQYFGPGTRLLVL.

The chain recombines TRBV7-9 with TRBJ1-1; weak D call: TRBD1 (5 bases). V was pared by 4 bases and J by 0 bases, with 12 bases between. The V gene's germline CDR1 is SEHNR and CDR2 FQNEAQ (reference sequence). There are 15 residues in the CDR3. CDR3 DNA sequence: TGTGCCAGCAGCTATGGGACGGTCATGAACACTGAAGCTTTCTTT. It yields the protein CASSYGTVMNTEAFF. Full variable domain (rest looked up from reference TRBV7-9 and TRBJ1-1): DTGVSQNPRHKITKRGQNVTFRCDPISEHNRLYWYRQTLGQGPEFLTYFQNEAQLEKSRLLSDRFSAERPKGSFSTLEIQRTEQGDSAMYLCASSYGTVMNTEAFFGQGTRLTVV.

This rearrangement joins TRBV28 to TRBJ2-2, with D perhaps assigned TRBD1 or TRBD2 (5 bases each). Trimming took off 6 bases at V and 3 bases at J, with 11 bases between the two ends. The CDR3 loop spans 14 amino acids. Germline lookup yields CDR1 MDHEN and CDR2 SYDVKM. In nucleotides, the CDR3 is TGTGCCAGCAGGAGGGGAGAGGACACCGGGGAGCTGTTTTTT. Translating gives CASRRGEDTGELFF.

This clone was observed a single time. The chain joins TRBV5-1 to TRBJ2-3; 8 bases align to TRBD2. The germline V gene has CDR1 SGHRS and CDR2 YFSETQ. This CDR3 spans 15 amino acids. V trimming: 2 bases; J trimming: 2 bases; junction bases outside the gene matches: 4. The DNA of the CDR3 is TGCGCCAGCAGCTTAGCGGGGGCGCACACAGATACGCAGTATTTT. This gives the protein CASSLAGAHTDTQYF.

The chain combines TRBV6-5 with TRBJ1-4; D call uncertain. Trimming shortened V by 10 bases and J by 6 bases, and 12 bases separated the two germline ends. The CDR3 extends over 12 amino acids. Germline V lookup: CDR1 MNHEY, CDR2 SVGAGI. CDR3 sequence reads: CATQKGDEKLFF. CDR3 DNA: TGTGCCACCCAGAAAGGAGATGAAAAACTGTTTTTT.